This paragraph covers one T cell receptor beta chain sequence. Its antigen remains unidentified. This specimen comes from a study of shared clonotypes between healthy human individuals. About the research overall: Each donor contributed plates that comprised three CD4 naive, three CD4 memory, two CD8 naive and one CD8 memory. Regarding the study as a whole: A generally larger estimated richness was seen in naive subsets than in memory subsets.

The assay used deep level. Assay used: immunoSEQ multiplex PCR; TCRdb lists only in-frame clones, some missing. Among around 600,000 clones listed, 98% were seen once. Naive-designated CD8 cells lacked CD45RO, were positively enriched for CCR7, and omitted terminally differentiated effector memory CD45RA+ cells. This CDR3 comprises 12 residues. The germline CDR1 and CDR2 sequences are SGHAT and FQDESV (reference sequence). Trimming stripped 1 base from V and 7 bases from J, with 8 bases between. The sequencing sample was made of naive CD8+ T cells sorted from blood. This sequence originates from a man younger than 40 in good health. The V gene is TRBV11-1, the J gene TRBJ2-7; D gene unclear. CDR3 sequence reads: CASSLEGIEQYF. The CDR3 DNA reads TGTGCCAGCAGCTTAGAAGGGATTGAGCAGTACTTC.